This TCR beta chain was identified during a study of radiotherapy plus CTLA-4 blockade in lung cancer. The CDR3 extends over 16 amino acids. V lost 0 bases and J lost 6, with 17 bases in between. Germline CDR1 SGDLS, CDR2 YYNGEE. Sequencing used immunoSEQ multiplex PCR; TCRdb keeps in-frame clones, though not all of them. The data show nearly 15,000 clones, with roughly two thirds seen just once and roughly 50% held by the top ten. The TCR was taken from a human donor with non-small cell lung cancer whose response to radiotherapy plus ipilimumab could not be evaluated. The sequences come from peripheral blood, collected from a patient treated with radiotherapy plus ipilimumab. The V call is TRBV9, the J call TRBJ2-3, with TRBD2 as a possible D gene (6 bases). The CDR3 sequence is CASSVATGKGGDTQYF. The CDR3, as DNA: TGTGCCAGCAGCGTAGCTACGGGGAAAGGAGGGGATACGCAGTATTTT.